This T cell receptor beta chain was identified in a study of OX40 agonist ivuxolimab in advanced cancers. The repertoire was sequenced with immunoSEQ multiplex PCR; TCRdb's copy has only in-frame clones and lacks some. The data show some 43,000 clones, around 88% seen once. Germline values: CDR1 MDHEN, CDR2 SYDVKM. The CDR3 is 15 residues long. Deletions cut 5 bases from V and 7 bases from J, with 20 bases between. Findings and limits, study-wide: The authors did not determine the antigen specificity of the expanded peripheral T cells.

With respect to this clone: No antigen is known for it.

The gene calls are TRBV28 and TRBJ1-2; D gene ambiguous. Source: CD4+ or CD8+ T cells sorted from blood, taken in a trial of the OX40 agonist ivuxolimab. The TCR originated in an adult with an advanced solid tumor such as melanoma, head and neck, liver or kidney cancer. CDR3 amino acids: CASSDRVLSLRGYTF. The CDR3 DNA sequence: TGTGCCAGCAGTGATAGAGTGCTTAGTCTGCGTGGCTACACCTTC.